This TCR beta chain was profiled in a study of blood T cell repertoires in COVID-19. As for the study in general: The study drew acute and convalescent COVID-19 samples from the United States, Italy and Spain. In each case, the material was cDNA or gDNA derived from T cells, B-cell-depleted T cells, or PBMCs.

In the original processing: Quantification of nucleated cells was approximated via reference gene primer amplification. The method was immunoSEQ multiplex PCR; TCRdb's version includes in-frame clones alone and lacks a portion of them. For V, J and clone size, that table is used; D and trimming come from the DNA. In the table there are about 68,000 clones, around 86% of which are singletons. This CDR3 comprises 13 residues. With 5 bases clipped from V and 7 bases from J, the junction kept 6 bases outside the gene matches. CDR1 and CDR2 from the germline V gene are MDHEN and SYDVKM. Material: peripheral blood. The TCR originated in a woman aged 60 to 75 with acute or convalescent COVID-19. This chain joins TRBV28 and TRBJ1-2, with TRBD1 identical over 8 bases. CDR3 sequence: CASSKTGVGGYTF. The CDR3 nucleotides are TGTGCCAGCAGTAAGACAGGGGTGGGTGGCTACACCTTC.